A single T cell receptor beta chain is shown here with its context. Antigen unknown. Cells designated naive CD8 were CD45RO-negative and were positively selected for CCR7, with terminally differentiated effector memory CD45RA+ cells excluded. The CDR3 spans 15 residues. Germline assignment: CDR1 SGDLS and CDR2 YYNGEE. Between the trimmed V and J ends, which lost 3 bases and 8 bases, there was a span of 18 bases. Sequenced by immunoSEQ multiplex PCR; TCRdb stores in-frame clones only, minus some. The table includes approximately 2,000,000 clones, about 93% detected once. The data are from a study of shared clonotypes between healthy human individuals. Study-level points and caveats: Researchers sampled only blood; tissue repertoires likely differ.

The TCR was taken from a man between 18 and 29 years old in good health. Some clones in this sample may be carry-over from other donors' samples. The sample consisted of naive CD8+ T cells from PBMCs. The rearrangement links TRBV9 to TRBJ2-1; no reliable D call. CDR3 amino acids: CASSASYWTRDEQFF. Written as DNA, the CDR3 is TGTGCCAGCAGCGCCTCCTACTGGACCAGAGATGAGCAGTTCTTC.